This T cell receptor (beta chain) was captured in a study of blood T cell repertoires in COVID-19. The wider study: COVID-19 samples, acute and convalescent, were from the United States, Italy and Spain. PBMCs, B-cell-depleted T cells, or T cells provided the cDNA or gDNA that made up the material.

Trimming took off 10 bases at V and 4 bases at J, with 16 bases between the two ends. CDR3 length: 14 residues. CDR1 and CDR2 (germline): MNHEY, SVGAGI. The authors' processing: Estimation of nucleated cell counts was performed using reference gene primer amplification. Clones were sequenced by immunoSEQ multiplex PCR, and TCRdb holds only the in-frame ones, with some missing. D and trimming were read from the DNA, whereas the V and J calls and clone size are those reported in that table. The sample records approximately 280,000 clones, 70% to 90% being singletons. Sequencing input: peripheral blood. The TCR comes from a woman in her sixties or seventies with acute or convalescent COVID-19. This chain joins TRBV6-5 and TRBJ2-2; tentative D call: TRBD1 (5 bases). CDR3 sequence: CANKERDSTGELFF. The CDR3 coding sequence is TGTGCCAACAAAGAGAGAGACAGCACCGGGGAGCTGTTTTTT.